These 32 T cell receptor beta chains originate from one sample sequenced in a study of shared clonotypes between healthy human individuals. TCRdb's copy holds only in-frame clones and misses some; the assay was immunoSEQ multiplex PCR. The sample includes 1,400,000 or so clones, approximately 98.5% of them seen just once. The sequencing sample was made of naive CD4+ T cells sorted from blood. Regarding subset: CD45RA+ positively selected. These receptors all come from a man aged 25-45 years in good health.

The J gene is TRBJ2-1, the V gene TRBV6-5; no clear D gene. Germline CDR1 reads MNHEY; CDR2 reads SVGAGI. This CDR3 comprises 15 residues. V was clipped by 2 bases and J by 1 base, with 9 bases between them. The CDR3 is CASSYDGSSYNEQFF. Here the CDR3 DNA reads TGTGCCAGCAGTTACGATGGGTCTTCCTACAATGAGCAGTTCTTC.

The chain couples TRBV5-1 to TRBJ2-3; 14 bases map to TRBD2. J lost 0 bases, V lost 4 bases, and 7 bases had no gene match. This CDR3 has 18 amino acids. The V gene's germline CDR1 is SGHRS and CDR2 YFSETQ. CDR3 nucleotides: TGCGCCAGCAGCATTGGACTAGCGGGAGGCTATAGCACAGATACGCAGTATTTT. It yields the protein CASSIGLAGGYSTDTQYF.

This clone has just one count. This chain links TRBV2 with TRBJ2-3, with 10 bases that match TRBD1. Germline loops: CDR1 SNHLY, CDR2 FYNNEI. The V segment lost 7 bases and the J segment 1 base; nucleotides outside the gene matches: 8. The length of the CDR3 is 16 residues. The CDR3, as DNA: TGTGCCAGCACCCCGGGGGGGACAGGGGGCACAGATACGCAGTATTTT. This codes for CASTPGGTGGTDTQYF.

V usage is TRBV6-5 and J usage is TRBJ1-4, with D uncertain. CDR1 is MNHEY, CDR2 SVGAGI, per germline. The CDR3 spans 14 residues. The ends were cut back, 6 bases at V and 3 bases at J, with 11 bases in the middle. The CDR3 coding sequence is TGTGCCAGCAGGCCAACCCGGGCTAATGAAAAACTGTTTTTT. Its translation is CASRPTRANEKLFF.

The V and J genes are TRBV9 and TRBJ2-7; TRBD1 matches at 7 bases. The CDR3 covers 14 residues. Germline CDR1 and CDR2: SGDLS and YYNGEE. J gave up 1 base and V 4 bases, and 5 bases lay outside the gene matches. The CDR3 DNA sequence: TGTGCCAGCAGCTACAGACAGGGTTCCTACGAGCAGTACTTC. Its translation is CASSYRQGSYEQYF.

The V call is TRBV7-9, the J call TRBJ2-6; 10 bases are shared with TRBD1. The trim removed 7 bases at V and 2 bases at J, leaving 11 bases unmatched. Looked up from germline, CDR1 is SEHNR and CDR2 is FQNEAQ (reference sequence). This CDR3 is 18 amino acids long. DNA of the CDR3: TGTGCCAGCACCCAAACCGGGACAGGGGCGGCTGGGGCCAACGTCCTGACTTTC. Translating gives CASTQTGTGAAGANVLTF.

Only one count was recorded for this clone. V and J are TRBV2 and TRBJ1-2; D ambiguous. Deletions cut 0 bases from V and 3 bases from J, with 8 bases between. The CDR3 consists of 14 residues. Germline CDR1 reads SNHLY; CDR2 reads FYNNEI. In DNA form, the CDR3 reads TGTGCCAGCAGTGAAGCTCGGGGAGACTATGGCTACACCTTC. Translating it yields CASSEARGDYGYTF.

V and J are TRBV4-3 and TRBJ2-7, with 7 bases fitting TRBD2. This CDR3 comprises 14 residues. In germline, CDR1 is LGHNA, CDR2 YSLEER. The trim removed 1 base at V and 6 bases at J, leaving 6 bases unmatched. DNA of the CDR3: TGCGCCAGCAGCCAAGTAGGCGGGAGTGGCGAGCAGTACTTC. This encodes CASSQVGGSGEQYF.

As DNA, the CDR3 is TGTGCCAGCAGCTTAGACAGGATGAACACTGAAGCTTTCTTT. This sequence encodes CASSLDRMNTEAFF. The rearrangement uses TRBV7-6 and TRBJ1-1; the D gene is possibly TRBD1 (5 bases). The CDR3 length is 14 residues. V was cut by 1 base and J by 0 bases, with 6 bases left in between. Germline V gives CDR1 SGHVS, CDR2 FNYEAQ.

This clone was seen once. CDR3 in amino acids: CASTSIPDNYNEQFF. CDR3 nucleotide sequence: TGCGCCAGCACTTCGATACCGGACAACTACAATGAGCAGTTCTTC. The V and J genes are TRBV5-1 and TRBJ2-1; D might be TRBD1 (5 bases). V dropped 6 bases and J dropped 3 bases, with 16 bases sitting between them. The length of the CDR3 is 15 residues. CDR1 and CDR2 (germline): SGHRS, YFSETQ.

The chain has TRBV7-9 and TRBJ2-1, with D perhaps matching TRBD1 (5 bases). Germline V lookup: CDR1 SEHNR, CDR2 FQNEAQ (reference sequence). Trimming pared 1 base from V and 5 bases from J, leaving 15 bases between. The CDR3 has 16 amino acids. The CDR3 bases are TGTGCCAGCAGCTTAGAAGGGCAGGGTAGCCACAATGAGCAGTTCTTC. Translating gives CASSLEGQGSHNEQFF.

CDR3 DNA: TGTGCCAGCAGATACCGGGACAGGGGTTCTTACGAGCAGTACTTC. This gives the protein CASRYRDRGSYEQYF. The V call is TRBV6-4, the J call TRBJ2-7; TRBD1 aligns across 10 bases. CDR1 is MRHNA and CDR2 is SNTAGT in the germline V gene. This CDR3 region has 15 residues. With V trimmed by 6 bases and J by 4 bases, 9 bases remained unmatched.

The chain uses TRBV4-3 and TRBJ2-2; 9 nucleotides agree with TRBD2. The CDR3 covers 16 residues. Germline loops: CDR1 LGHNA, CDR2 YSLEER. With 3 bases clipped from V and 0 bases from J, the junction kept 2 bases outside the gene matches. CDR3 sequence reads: CASSHLAGSNTGELFF. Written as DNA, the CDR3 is TGCGCCAGCAGCCATCTAGCGGGATCGAACACCGGGGAGCTGTTTTTT.

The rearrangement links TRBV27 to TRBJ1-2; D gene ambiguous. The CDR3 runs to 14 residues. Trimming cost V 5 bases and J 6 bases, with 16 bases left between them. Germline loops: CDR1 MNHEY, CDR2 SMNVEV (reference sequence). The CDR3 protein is CASSLPWWQHGYTF. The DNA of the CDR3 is TGTGCCAGCAGTCTACCCTGGTGGCAGCATGGCTACACCTTC.

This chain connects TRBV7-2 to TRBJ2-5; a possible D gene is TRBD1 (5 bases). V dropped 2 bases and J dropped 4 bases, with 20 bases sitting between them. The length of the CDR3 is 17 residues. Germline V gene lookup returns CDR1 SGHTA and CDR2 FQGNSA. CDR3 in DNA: TGTGCCAGCAGCTTATCCCGCAGGGCAGGCGCAGGAGAGACCCAGTACTTC. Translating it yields CASSLSRRAGAGETQYF.

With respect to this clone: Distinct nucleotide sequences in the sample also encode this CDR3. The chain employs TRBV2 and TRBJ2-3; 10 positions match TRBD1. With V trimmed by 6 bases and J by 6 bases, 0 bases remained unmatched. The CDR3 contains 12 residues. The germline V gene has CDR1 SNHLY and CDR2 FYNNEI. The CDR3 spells CASRDRGDTQYF. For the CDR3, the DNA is TGTGCCAGCAGGGACAGGGGGGATACGCAGTATTTT.

Written as DNA, the CDR3 is TGTGCCAGCAGTGTTGGACAGGGGGGTGAAGCTTTCTTT. Translated, it gives CASSVGQGGEAFF. The J gene is TRBJ1-1, the V gene TRBV2; TRBD1 matches at 10 bases. This CDR3 spans 13 amino acids. Losses at the gene ends were 4 bases for V and 7 bases for J; bases not matched to a gene: 3. The germline V gene encodes CDR1 SNHLY and CDR2 FYNNEI.

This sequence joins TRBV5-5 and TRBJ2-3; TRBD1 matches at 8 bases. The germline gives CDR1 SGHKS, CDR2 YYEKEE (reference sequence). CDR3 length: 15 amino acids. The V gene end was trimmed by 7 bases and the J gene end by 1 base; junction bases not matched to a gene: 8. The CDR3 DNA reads TGTGCCAGCCTCAAAACGGGACAGGGCACAGATACGCAGTATTTT. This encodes CASLKTGQGTDTQYF.

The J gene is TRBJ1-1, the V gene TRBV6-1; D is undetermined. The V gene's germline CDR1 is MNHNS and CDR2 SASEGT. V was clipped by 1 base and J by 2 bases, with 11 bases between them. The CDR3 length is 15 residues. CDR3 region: CASSEGGQLNTEAFF. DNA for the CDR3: TGTGCCAGCAGTGAAGGAGGGCAGCTTAACACTGAAGCTTTCTTT.

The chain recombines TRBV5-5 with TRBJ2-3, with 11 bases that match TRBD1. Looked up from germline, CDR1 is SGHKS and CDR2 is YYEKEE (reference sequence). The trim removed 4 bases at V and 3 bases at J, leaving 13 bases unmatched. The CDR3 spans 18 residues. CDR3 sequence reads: CASSPLRTGQGATDTQYF. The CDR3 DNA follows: TGTGCCAGCAGCCCGCTTCGCACAGGACAGGGGGCAACAGATACGCAGTATTTT.

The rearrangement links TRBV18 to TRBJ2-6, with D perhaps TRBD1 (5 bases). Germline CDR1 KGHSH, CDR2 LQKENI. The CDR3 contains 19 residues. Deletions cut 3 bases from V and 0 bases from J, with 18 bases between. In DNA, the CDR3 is TGTGCCAGCTCACCGAAGACAGCCGTTTTGAACTCTGGGGCCAACGTCCTGACTTTC. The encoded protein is CASSPKTAVLNSGANVLTF.

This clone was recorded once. CDR3 sequence: CASSMGTGGAFGYTF. As DNA, the CDR3 is TGTGCCAGTAGTATGGGGACAGGGGGCGCGTTTGGCTACACCTTC. This chain joins TRBV19 and TRBJ1-2, with 12 bases matching TRBD1. Germline assignment: CDR1 LNHDA and CDR2 SQIVND (reference sequence). This CDR3 is 15 amino acids long. Trimming cost V 3 bases and J 7 bases; bases outside gene matches: 6.

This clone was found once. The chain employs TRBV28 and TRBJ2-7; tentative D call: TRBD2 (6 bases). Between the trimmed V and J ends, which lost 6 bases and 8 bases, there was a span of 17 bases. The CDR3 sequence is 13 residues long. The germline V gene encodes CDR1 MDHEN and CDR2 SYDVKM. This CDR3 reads CASRGGMVTKQYF. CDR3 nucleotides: TGTGCCAGCAGGGGCGGGATGGTCACGAAGCAGTACTTC.

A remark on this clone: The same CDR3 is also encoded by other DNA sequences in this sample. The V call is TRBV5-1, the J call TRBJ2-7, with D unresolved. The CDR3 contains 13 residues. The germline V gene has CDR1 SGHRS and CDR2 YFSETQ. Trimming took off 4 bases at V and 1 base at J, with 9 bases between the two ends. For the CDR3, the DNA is TGCGCCAGCAGCCGGACGGATTCCTACGAGCAGTACTTC. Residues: CASSRTDSYEQYF.

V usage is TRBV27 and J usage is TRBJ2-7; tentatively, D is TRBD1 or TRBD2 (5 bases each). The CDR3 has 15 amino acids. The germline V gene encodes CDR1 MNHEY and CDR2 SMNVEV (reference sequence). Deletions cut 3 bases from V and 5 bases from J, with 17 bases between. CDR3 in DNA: TGTGCCAGCAGTTTCTGGGGGAGCAACCGAAACGAGCAGTACTTC. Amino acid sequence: CASSFWGSNRNEQYF.

The CDR3 DNA reads TGCGCCAGCAGCTGGGGTGAGAGCTCTGGGGCCAACGTCCTGACTTTC. Translating gives CASSWGESSGANVLTF. V is TRBV5-1 and J is TRBJ2-6; D uncertain. Germline V CDR1 and CDR2: SGHRS, YFSETQ. The CDR3 has 16 residues. V was cut by 3 bases and J by 0 bases, with 10 bases left in between.

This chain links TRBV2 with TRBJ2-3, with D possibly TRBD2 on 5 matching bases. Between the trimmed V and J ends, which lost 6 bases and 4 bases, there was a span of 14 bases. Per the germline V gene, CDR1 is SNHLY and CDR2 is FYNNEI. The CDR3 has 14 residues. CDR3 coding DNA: TGTGCCAGCAGCGAACTACTAGGACCAGATACGCAGTATTTT. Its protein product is CASSELLGPDTQYF.

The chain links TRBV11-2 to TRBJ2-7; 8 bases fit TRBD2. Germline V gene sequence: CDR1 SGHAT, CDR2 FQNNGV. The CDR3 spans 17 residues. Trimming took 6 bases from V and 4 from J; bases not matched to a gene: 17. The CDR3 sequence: CASSDPEGLGGAYEQYF. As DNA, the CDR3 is TGTGCCAGCAGTGACCCGGAGGGACTAGGGGGAGCATACGAGCAGTACTTC. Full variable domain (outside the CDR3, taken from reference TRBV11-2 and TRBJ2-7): EAGVAQSPRYKIIEKRQSVAFWCNPISGHATLYWYQQILGQGPKLLIQFQNNGVVDDSQLPKDRFSAERLKGVDSTLKIQPAKLEDSAVYLCASSDPEGLGGAYEQYFGPGTRLTVT.

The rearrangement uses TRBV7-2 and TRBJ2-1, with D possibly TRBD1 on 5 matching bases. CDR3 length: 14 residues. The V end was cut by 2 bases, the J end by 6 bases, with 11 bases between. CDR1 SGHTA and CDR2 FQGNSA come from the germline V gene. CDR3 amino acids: CASSLMGRGNEQFF. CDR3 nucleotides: TGTGCCAGCAGCTTAATGGGAAGGGGCAATGAGCAGTTCTTC. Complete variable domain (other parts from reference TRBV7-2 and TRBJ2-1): GAGVSQSPSNKVTEKGKDVELRCDPISGHTALYWYRQSLGQGLEFLIYFQGNSAPDKSGLPSDRFSAERTGGSVSTLTIQRTQQEDSAVYLCASSLMGRGNEQFFGPGTRLTVL.

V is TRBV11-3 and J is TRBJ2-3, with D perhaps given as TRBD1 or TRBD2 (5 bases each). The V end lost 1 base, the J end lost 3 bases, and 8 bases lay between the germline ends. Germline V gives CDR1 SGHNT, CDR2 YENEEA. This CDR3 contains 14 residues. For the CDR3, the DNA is TGTGCCAGCAGCTTAGGGGGGTGGACAGATACGCAGTATTTT. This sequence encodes CASSLGGWTDTQYF.

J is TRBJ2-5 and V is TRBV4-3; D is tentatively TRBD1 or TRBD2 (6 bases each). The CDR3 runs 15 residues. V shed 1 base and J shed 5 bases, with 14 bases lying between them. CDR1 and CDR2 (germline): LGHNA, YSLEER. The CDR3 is CASSQGVAGGETQYF. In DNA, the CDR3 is TGCGCCAGCAGCCAAGGTGTAGCCGGGGGCGAGACCCAGTACTTC.

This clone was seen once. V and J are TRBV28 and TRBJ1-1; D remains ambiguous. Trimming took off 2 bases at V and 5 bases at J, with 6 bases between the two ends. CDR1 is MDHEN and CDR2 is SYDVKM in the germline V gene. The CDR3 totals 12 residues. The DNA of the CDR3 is TGTGCCAGCAGTTTAATACGAACTGAAGCTTTCTTT. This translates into CASSLIRTEAFF.